This TCR beta chain was obtained from a study of OX40 agonist ivuxolimab in advanced cancers. Study summary: Age averaged roughly 60 years (range roughly 20 to 90), and around 87% were male. Study outcomes and limitations: In a subset of nonresponders, normalized T-cell clonal expansion was also low. Expanded clones tended on average to be more numerous among CD8+ T cells than CD4+.

V was trimmed by 5 bases and J by 3 bases, leaving 10 bases between them. CDR3 size: 13 residues. The germline CDR1 and CDR2 sequences are SGHVS and FNYEAQ. On cycle 4 day 1 and cycle 7 day 1, as well as at baseline, blood was sampled. Sequenced by immunoSEQ multiplex PCR; TCRdb stores in-frame clones only, minus some. This table has some 80,000 clones, approximately 93% appearing once. A word on this clone: The antigen remains unidentified.

The TCR was taken from an adult with an advanced solid tumor such as melanoma, head and neck, liver or kidney cancer. The sequenced sample was CD4+ or CD8+ T cells sorted from blood, obtained in a trial of the OX40 agonist ivuxolimab. This rearrangement joins TRBV7-6 to TRBJ1-2; unclear D gene. This chain's CDR3 is CASSVNGDYGYTF. The CDR3 nucleotides are TGTGCCAGCAGCGTAAACGGGGACTATGGCTACACCTTC.